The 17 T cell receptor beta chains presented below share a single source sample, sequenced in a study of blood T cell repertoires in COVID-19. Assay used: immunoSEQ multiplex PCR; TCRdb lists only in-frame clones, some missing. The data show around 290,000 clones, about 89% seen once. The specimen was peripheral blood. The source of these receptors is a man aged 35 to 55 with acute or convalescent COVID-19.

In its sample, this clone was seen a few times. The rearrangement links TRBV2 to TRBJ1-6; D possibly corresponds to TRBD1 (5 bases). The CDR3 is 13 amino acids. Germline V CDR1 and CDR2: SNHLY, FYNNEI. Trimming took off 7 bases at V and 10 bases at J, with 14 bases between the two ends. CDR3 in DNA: TGTGCCAGCAAGGGACTTTGGACATCACCCCTCCACTTT. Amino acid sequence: CASKGLWTSPLHF.

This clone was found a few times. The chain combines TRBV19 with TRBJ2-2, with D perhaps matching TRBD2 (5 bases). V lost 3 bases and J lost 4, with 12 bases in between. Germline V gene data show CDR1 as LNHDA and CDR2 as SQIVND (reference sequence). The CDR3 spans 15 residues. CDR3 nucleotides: TGTGCCAGTAGTATCCGAGGACGGGGCACCGGGGAGCTGTTTTTT. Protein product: CASSIRGRGTGELFF.

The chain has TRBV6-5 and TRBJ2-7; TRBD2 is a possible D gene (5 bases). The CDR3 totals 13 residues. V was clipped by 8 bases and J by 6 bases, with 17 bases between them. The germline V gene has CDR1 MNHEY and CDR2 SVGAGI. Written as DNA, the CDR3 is TGTGCCAGCCTTTCCGGCGGCGGGCGCGAGCAGTACTTC. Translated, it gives CASLSGGGREQYF.

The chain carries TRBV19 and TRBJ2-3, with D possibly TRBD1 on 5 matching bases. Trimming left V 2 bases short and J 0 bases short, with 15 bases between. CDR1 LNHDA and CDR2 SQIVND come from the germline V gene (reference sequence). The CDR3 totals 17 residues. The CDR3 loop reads CASSIQGVSMSTDTQYF. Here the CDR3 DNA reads TGTGCCAGTAGTATACAAGGGGTTTCGATGAGCACAGATACGCAGTATTTT.

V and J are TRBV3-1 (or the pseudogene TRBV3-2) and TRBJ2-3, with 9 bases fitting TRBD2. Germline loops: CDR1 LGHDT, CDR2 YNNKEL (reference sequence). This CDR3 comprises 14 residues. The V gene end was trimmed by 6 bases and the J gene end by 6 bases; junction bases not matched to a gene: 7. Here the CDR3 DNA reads TGTGCCAGCAGAAAGCGGGGGGCCCCGGATACGCAGTATTTT. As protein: CASRKRGAPDTQYF.

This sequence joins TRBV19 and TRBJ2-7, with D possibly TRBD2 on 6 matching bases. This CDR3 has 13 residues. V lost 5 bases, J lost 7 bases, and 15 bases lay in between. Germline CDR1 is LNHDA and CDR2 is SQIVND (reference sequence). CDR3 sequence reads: CASSAAGGLEQYF. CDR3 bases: TGTGCCAGTAGTGCAGCGGGCGGCCTGGAGCAGTACTTC.

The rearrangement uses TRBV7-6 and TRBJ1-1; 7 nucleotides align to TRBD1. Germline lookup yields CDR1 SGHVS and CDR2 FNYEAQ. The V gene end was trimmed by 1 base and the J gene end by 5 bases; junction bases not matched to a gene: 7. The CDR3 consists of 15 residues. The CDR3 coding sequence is TGTGCCAGCAGCTTAGGACAGGGTTGGGAAACTGAAGCTTTCTTT. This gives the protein CASSLGQGWETEAFF.

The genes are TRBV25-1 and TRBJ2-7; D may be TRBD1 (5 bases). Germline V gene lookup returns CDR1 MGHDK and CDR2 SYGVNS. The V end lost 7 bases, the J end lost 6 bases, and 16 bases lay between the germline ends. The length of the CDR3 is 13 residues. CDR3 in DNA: TGTGCCAGCACCTCCGGAGACAGAAGCGAGCAGTACTTC. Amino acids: CASTSGDRSEQYF.

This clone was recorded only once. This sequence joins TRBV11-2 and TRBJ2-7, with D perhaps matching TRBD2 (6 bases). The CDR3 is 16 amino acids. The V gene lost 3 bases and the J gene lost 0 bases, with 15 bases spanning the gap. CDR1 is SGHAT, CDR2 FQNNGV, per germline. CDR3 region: CASSLLGLGSSYEQYF. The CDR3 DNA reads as TGTGCCAGCAGCTTGTTAGGACTCGGGAGCTCCTACGAGCAGTACTTC.

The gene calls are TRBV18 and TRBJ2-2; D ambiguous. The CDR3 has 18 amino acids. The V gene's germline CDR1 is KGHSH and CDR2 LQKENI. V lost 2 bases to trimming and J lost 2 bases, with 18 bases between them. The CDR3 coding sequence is TGTGCCAGCTCACCAAGCTCTGGAGTCGGCGGAAACACCGGGGAGCTGTTTTTT. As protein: CASSPSSGVGGNTGELFF. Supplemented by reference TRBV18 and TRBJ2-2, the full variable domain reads NAGVMQNPRHLVRRRGQEARLRCSPMKGHSHVYWYRQLPEEGLKFMVYLQKENIIDESGMPKERFSAEFPKEGPSILRIQQVVRGDSAAYFCASSPSSGVGGNTGELFFGEGSRLTVL.

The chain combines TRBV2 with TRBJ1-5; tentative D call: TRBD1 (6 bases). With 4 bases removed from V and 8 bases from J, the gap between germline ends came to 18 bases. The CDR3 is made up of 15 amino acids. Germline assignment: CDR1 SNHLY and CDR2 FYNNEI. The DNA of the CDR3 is TGTGCCAGCAGTGGTGGCAGGGGTTCTCAAGAGCCCCAGCATTTT. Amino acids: CASSGGRGSQEPQHF.

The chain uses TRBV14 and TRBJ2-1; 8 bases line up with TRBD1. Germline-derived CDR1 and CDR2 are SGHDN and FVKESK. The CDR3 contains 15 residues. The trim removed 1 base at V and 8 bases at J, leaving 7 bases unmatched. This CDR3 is CASSQVTGALDEQFF. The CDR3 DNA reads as TGTGCCAGCAGCCAAGTGACAGGGGCATTGGATGAGCAGTTCTTC.

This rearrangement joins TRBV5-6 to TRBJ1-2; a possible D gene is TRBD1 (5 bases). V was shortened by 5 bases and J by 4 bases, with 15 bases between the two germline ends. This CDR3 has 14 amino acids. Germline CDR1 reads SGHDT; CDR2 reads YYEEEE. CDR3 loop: CASRQGSGVYGYTF. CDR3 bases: TGTGCCAGCAGGCAGGGAAGTGGGGTCTATGGCTACACCTTC. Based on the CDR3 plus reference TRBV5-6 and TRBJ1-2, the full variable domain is DAGVTQSPTHLIKTRGQQVTLRCSPKSGHDTVSWYQQALGQGPQFIFQYYEEEERQRGNFPDRFSGHQFPNYSSELNVNALLLGDSALYLCASRQGSGVYGYTFGSGTRLTVV.

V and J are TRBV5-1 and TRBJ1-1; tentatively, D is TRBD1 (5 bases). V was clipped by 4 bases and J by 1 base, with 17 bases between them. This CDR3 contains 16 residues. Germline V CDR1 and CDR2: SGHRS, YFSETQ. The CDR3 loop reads CASSLKGHSQNTEAFF. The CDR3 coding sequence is TGCGCCAGCAGCCTCAAGGGGCACAGCCAGAACACTGAAGCTTTCTTT.

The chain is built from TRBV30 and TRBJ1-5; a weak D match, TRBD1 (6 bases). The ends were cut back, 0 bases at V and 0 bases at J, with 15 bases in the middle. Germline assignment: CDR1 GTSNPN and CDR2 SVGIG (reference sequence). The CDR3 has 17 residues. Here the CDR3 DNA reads TGTGCCTGGAGTGTGGGACATTCCGCTTATAGCAATCAGCCCCAGCATTTT. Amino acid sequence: CAWSVGHSAYSNQPQHF.

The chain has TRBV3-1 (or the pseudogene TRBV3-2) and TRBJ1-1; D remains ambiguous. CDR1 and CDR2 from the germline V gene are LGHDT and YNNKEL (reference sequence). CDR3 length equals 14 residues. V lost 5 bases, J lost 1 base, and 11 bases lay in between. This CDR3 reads CASSSSEGNTEAFF. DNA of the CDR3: TGTGCCAGCAGCTCCTCGGAGGGGAACACTGAAGCTTTCTTT.

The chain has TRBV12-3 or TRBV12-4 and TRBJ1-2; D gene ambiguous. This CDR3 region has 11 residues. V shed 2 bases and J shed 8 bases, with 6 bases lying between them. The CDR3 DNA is TGTGCCAGCAGTTTAAAGGAGGGCTACACCTTC. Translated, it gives CASSLKEGYTF.